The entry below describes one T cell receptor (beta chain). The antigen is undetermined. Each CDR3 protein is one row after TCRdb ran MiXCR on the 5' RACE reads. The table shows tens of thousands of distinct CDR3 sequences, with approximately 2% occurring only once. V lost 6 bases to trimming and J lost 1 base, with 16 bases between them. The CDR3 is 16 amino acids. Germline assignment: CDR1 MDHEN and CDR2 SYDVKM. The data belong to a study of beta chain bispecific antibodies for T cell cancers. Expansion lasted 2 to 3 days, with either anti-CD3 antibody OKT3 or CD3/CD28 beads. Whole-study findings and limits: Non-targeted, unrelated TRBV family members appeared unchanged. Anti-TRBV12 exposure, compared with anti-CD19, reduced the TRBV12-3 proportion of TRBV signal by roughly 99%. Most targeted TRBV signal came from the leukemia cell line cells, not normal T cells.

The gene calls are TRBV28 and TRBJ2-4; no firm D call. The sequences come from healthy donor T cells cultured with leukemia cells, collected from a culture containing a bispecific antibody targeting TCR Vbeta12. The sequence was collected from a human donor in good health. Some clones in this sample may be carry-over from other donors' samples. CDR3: CASSARVGPAKNIQYF. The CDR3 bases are TGTGCCAGCAGCGCCCGCGTAGGGCCGGCCAAAAACATTCAGTACTTC.